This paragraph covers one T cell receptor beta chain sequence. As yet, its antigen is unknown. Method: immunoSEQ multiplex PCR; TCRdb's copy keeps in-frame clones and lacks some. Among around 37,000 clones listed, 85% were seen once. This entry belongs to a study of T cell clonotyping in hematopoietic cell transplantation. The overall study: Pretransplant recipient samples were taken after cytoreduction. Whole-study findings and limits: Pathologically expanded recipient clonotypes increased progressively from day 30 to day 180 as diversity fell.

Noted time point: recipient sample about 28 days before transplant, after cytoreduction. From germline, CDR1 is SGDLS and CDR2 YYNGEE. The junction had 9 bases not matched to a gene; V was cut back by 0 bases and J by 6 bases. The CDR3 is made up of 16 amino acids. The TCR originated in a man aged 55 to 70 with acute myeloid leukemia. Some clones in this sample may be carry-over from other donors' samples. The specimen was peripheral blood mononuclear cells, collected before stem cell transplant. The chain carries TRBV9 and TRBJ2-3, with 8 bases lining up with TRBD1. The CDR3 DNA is TGTGCCAGCAGCGTAGCAGGGGGCTGGGAAGGGGATACGCAGTATTTT. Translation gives CASSVAGGWEGDTQYF.